This T cell receptor (beta chain) was found in a study of blood T cell repertoires in COVID-19. The table came from immunoSEQ multiplex PCR; TCRdb's copy has only in-frame clones and leaves some out. This sample has roughly 250,000 clones, with over 75% found just once. The material sequenced was peripheral blood. The sequence came from a human donor in a cohort sampled during active COVID-19.

The CDR3 protein is CASSSGLLRTDTQYF. Written as DNA, the CDR3 is TGTGCCAGCAGCTCGGGACTACTTCGCACAGATACGCAGTATTTT. The gene calls are TRBV7-8 and TRBJ2-3, with 7 bases aligning to TRBD2. Germline V CDR1 and CDR2: SGHVS, FQNEAQ. Trimming took 4 bases from V and 1 from J; bases not matched to a gene: 5. This CDR3 has 15 amino acids.